The clone carrying this TCR beta chain is a singleton in its sample. The antigen is not known. TCRdb's table, derived via immunoSEQ multiplex PCR, lists solely in-frame clones and lacks some. The table includes under 95,000 clones, around 82% detected once. V lost 3 bases and J lost 6, with 6 bases in between. Germline V lookup: CDR1 SGHDN, CDR2 FVKESK. This CDR3 has 11 residues. The data are from a study of Ad26.COV2.S vaccination and SARS-CoV-2 variants. Whole-study findings and limits: An underestimation of total T cell responses may have resulted from the TCR breadth and depth analyses. The study found higher spike-specific TCR breadth in vaccine than placebo recipients.

Sequenced here: peripheral blood, sampled after recovery from COVID-19. The chain links TRBV14 to TRBJ2-7; D might be TRBD1 or TRBD2, each matching 5 bases. The clonotype comes from a human donor who had recovered from COVID-19. The CDR3 DNA is TGTGCCAGCAGCCAGGGACGCGAGCAGTACTTC. It codes for CASSQGREQYF. Filled out from reference TRBV14 and TRBJ2-7, the complete variable domain reads EAGVTQFPSHSVIEKGQTVTLRCDPISGHDNLYWYRRVMGKEIKFLLHFVKESKQDESGMPNNRFLAERTGGTYSTLKVQPAELEDSGVYFCASSQGREQYFGPGTRLTVT.